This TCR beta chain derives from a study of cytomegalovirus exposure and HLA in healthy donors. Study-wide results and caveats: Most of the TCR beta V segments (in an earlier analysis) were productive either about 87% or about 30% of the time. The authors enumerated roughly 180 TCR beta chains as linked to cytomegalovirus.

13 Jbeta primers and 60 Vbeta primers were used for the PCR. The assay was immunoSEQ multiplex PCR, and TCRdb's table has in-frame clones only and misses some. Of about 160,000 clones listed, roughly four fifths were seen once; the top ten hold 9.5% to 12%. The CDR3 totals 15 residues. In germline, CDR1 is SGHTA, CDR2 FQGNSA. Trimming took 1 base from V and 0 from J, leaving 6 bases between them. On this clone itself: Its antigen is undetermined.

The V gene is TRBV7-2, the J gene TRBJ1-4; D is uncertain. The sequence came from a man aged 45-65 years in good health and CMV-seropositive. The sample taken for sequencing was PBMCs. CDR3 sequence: CASSLGTATNEKLFF. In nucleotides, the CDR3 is TGTGCCAGCAGCTTAGGGACTGCAACTAATGAAAAACTGTTTTTT.